Each of the 13 T cell receptor beta chains below was sequenced from the same sample in a study of T-cell memory formation after mild COVID-19. TCRdb redid the calling of the 5' RACE reads with MiXCR, one entry per CDR3 protein. The sample lists about half a million distinct CDR3 sequences, 15% to 20% occurring once. Material: PBMCs or a T cell subset sorted from them (not recorded which). The receptors derive from an adult woman who had mild COVID-19 (a few samples of this study predate the infection). Cell type and time point are not known.

This clonotype has more than one count but fewer than ten. V is TRBV12-3 or TRBV12-4 and J is TRBJ1-5; D is uncertain. CDR3 length: 13 residues. Trimming pared 5 bases from V and 4 bases from J, leaving 9 bases between. The CDR3 DNA sequence: TGTGCCAGCAGTCCCCGGTCGAATCAGCCCCAGCATTTT. Its translation is CASSPRSNQPQHF.

This clonotype was observed many times. This chain links TRBV9 with TRBJ2-2; a possible D gene is TRBD1 (6 bases). The length of the CDR3 is 15 residues. From germline, CDR1 is SGDLS and CDR2 YYNGEE. The V end lost 4 bases, the J end lost 0 bases, and 10 bases lay between the germline ends. The DNA for the CDR3 is TGTGCCAGCAGCTTACGACAGGCGAACACCGGGGAGCTGTTTTTT. Amino acid sequence: CASSLRQANTGELFF.

In this sample, this clonotype turned up many times. The CDR3 sequence is CASRIAGALETQYF. As DNA, the CDR3 is TGTGCCAGCAGGATAGCGGGGGCGCTGGAGACCCAGTACTTC. The J gene is TRBJ2-5, the V gene TRBV2; TRBD2 aligns across 9 bases. The J segment lost 5 bases and the V segment lost 6 bases, leaving 7 bases of the junction unmatched. The CDR3 has 14 amino acids. The germline gives CDR1 SNHLY, CDR2 FYNNEI.

The chain joins TRBV5-1 to TRBJ2-1, with 7 bases identical to TRBD2. CDR3 size: 12 residues. Germline V CDR1 and CDR2: SGHRS, YFSETQ. Germline trimming cut 1 base from V and 12 bases from J; bases unmatched to any gene: 4. CDR3 bases: TGCGCCAGCAGCTTGACGACTAGCCGGCAGTTCTTC. Its protein product is CASSLTTSRQFF.

This clonotype was seen only a few times. The chain has TRBV29-1 and TRBJ2-7; 8 bases map to TRBD2. Germline V gives CDR1 SQVTM, CDR2 ANQGSEA. The CDR3 sequence is 11 residues long. The V and J ends lost 4 bases and 7 bases, in that order; junction bases with no gene match: 3. The chain's CDR3 is CSVVSGGEQYF. In nucleotides, the CDR3 is TGCAGCGTTGTGAGCGGGGGAGAGCAGTACTTC.

The chain uses TRBV7-4 and TRBJ2-7; D unclear. The CDR3 runs to 12 residues. V was pared by 8 bases and J by 2 bases, with 10 bases between. Germline-derived CDR1 and CDR2 are SGHVT and SQSDAQ. This chain's CDR3 is CASGSVTYEQYF. CDR3 coding DNA: TGTGCCAGCGGCAGTGTTACCTACGAGCAGTACTTC.

This clonotype occurred a few times. This chain uses TRBV21-1 with TRBJ1-4; the table's TRBD1 call for D was not verified on the DNA. TRBV21-1 is a pseudogene. This CDR3 has 15 amino acids. CDR3 residues: CASTAQGTGNEKLFF. The CDR3 nucleotides are TGTGCCAGCACCGCTCAAGGGACAGGGAATGAAAAACTGTTTTTT.

In its sample, this clonotype was seen a few times. The chain couples TRBV9 to TRBJ2-2; 9 bases fit TRBD1. V shed 4 bases and J 7 bases; nucleotides not matched to a gene: 5. The CDR3 sequence is 14 residues long. From germline, CDR1 is SGDLS and CDR2 YYNGEE. The CDR3 nucleotides are TGTGCCAGCAGCCCCGGGACAGGGAGCGGGGAGCTGTTTTTT. Translating gives CASSPGTGSGELFF.

The chain couples TRBV4-3 to TRBJ2-1; TRBD2 is a possible D gene (6 bases). This CDR3 comprises 16 residues. V lost 0 bases to trimming and J lost 2 bases, with 11 bases between them. Germline assignment: CDR1 LGHNA and CDR2 YSLEER. Here the CDR3 reads CASSQDLGEAYNEQFF. CDR3 sequence (DNA): TGCGCCAGCAGCCAAGATCTCGGGGAGGCCTACAATGAGCAGTTCTTC.

This clonotype was counted only a few times. The V and J genes are TRBV21-1 and TRBJ2-3. TRBV21-1 is tagged as a pseudogene. The CDR3 spans 17 residues. The CDR3 spells CASSKMTETNLTDTQYF. CDR3 nucleotides: TGTGCCAGCAGCAAGATGACGGAGACAAATCTGACAGATACGCAGTATTTT.

This clonotype was counted only a few times. The J gene is TRBJ1-1, the V gene TRBV12-3 or TRBV12-4; D unclear. The ends were cut back, 5 bases at V and 7 bases at J, with 11 bases in the middle. This CDR3 spans 12 amino acids. The CDR3 region has the DNA TGTGCCAGCAGTCCCCGGGTGTTTGAAGCTTTCTTT. Its translation is CASSPRVFEAFF.

The gene calls are TRBV6-1 and TRBJ2-3, with TRBD1 identical over 7 bases. This CDR3 has 16 amino acids. Germline V gene lookup returns CDR1 MNHNS and CDR2 SASEGT. V dropped 6 bases and J dropped 2; count of bases not matched to a gene: 11. In nucleotides, the CDR3 is TGTGCCAGCAGCGAACTCCAGGGGGTGATCACAGATACGCAGTATTTT. It is translated as CASSELQGVITDTQYF.

This clonotype was seen at least ten times. The genes are TRBV7-2 and TRBJ2-1, with unresolved D. Germline assignment: CDR1 SGHTA and CDR2 FQGNSA. The V gene lost 1 base and the J gene lost 0 bases, with 7 bases spanning the gap. The CDR3 contains 15 residues. The CDR3 DNA sequence: TGTGCCAGCAGCTTAGGTATTGTCTCCTACAATGAGCAGTTCTTC. Residues: CASSLGIVSYNEQFF.